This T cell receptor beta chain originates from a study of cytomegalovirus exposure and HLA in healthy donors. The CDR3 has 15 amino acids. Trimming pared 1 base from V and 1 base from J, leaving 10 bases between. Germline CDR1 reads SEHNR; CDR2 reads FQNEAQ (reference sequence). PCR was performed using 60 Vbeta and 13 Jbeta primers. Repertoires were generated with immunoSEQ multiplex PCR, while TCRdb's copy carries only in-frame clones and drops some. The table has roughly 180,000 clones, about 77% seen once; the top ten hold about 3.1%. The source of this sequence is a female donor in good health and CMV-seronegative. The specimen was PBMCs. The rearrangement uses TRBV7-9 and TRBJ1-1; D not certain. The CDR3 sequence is CASSLGGVGNTEAFF. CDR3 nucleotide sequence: TGTGCCAGCAGCTTAGGCGGGGTTGGGAACACTGAAGCTTTCTTT.